The rows below give T cell receptor beta chains drawn from one sample of a study of OX40 agonist ivuxolimab in advanced cancers. Sequenced by immunoSEQ multiplex PCR; TCRdb stores in-frame clones only, minus some. The sample lists approximately 60,000 clones, 65% to 85% occurring once. The material sequenced was CD4+ or CD8+ T cells sorted from blood, taken in a trial of the OX40 agonist ivuxolimab. The origin of the receptors is an adult with an advanced solid tumor such as melanoma, head and neck, liver or kidney cancer. Each CDR3 is given with its conserved first and last residue. Each record gives: V gene, clone size, J gene, CDR3 protein. Clone size is not always given. Where it is, it says once, few, many or a class for expanded clones.

TRBV19	once	TRBJ1-3	CASIGTNSGNTIYF
TRBV25-1	-	TRBJ2-7	CASSEYGVRIF
TRBV27	-	TRBJ1-5	CASRARGAGNQPQHF
TRBV4-1	-	TRBJ2-7	CASSQSNYFSYEQYF
TRBV7-2	-	TRBJ2-2	CASRERQGMGELFF
TRBV9	-	TRBJ2-7	CASSVDVAGSYEQYF
TRBV2	few	TRBJ2-7	CASTWGFSYEQYF
TRBV11-1	-	TRBJ2-7	CASSLRRLDLDEQYF
TRBV7-9	-	TRBJ1-1	CASSLSQNTEAFF
TRBV28	-	TRBJ1-3	CASSLTDRAGNTIYF
TRBV19	-	TRBJ1-1	CASSTKRIKNTEAFF
TRBV5-1	-	TRBJ2-3	CASAPVVGSDTQYF
TRBV19	-	TRBJ2-7	CASSGGAAYEQYF
TRBV7-2	-	TRBJ2-2	CASSLTGPSTGELFF
TRBV19	-	TRBJ2-7	CASSMGLGVYEQYF
TRBV27	-	TRBJ2-7	CAKHGSDTYEQYF
TRBV7-6	-	TRBJ2-2	CASSSRETGELFF
TRBV10-3	-	TRBJ2-5	CAISDYRLETQYF
TRBV7-3	few	TRBJ2-1	CASSLSATSGSASSYNEQFF
TRBV18	-	TRBJ2-5	CASSLSLQETQYF
TRBV28	-	TRBJ2-7	CASSLVGGLKVSYEQYF
TRBV2	-	TRBJ2-5	CASRTSEIQETQYF
TRBV18	-	TRBJ1-2	CASSPSLANYGYTF
TRBV30	-	TRBJ1-1	CAWMGGRVATEAFF
TRBV6-1	-	TRBJ1-4	CATRGRQANEKLFF
TRBV5-1	-	TRBJ2-6	CASSLAGAVRSGANVLTF
TRBV5-6	-	TRBJ2-1	CASSFLTSSYNEQFF
TRBV20-1	-	TRBJ2-3	CSAPSTDTQYF
TRBV7-9	-	TRBJ2-3	CASSLIADTQYF
TRBV2	once	TRBJ1-6	CASSRGRANSPLHF
TRBV5-6	few	TRBJ2-7	CASSDPGTFYEQYF
TRBV6-5	-	TRBJ2-7	CASKAGQGFYEQYF
TRBV7-7	-	TRBJ2-1	CASSFRAGTYNEQFF
TRBV29-1	-	TRBJ2-3	CSVAHESTDTQYF
TRBV6-6	-	TRBJ2-1	CASSYHLGENEQFF
TRBV6-1	few	TRBJ1-3	CASSEGLGGRNTIYF
TRBV19	-	TRBJ1-5	CASSRQGGNQPQHF
TRBV5-1	-	TRBJ2-2	CASTLHSEGKHTGELFF
TRBV5-8	-	TRBJ1-2	CASSLSNSPSSGYTF
TRBV27	-	TRBJ2-7	CASSFPDGEQYF
TRBV27	-	TRBJ1-1	CASTLNRGNTEAFF
TRBV7-2	-	TRBJ1-1	CASSRNDRGETEAFF
TRBV5-5	-	TRBJ1-5	CASSLYGQPQHF
TRBV29-1	-	TRBJ2-3	CSVVSTGGKDTQYF
TRBV30	-	TRBJ2-1	CAWSRGTRAYNEQFF
TRBV7-3	-	TRBJ2-3	CASSLSSTDTQYF
TRBV19	-	TRBJ2-3	CASSIVTSGSPDTQYF
TRBV27	-	TRBJ1-1	CASYRWTGGGYTEAFF
TRBV6-1	-	TRBJ1-1	CASSDPTGVTEAFF